This T cell receptor (beta chain) was captured in a study of CD8 T cells in Susac syndrome. Study as a whole: Active disease was present in five or six of the sequenced Susac syndrome patients, whereas under 10 of them were in remission. Study results and caveats: It was acknowledged in the study that its TCR sequencing and HLA analysis involved a relatively small number of individuals.

Random hexamers served to reverse transcribe roughly 0.45 to 1 ug RNA. Via MiXCR, TCRdb re-called the immunoSEQ multiplex PCR reads, giving one row per CDR3 protein. Here the sample spans 160,000 or so distinct CDR3 sequences, roughly 92% being singletons. High-throughput TCR beta sequencing covered peripheral CD8+ and CD4+ T cells. All included Susac syndrome patients satisfied recently defined diagnostic criteria for definite or probable disease. About this clonotype itself: Its antigen remains unknown.

After removal of 6 bases from V and 3 bases from J, the junction contained 2 bases not matched to a gene. The CDR3 is 13 amino acids. Germline values: CDR1 SQVTM, CDR2 ANQGSEA. The source is a human donor with Susac syndrome. The sequenced material came from CD4+ T cells from PBMCs. This sequence joins TRBV29-1 and TRBJ2-7; 13 nucleotides align to TRBD2. The CDR3 sequence: CSVRTSGGYEQYF. In DNA, the CDR3 is TGCAGCGTCCGGACTAGCGGGGGCTACGAGCAGTACTTC.